These 24 T cell receptor beta chains were sequenced from one sample in a study of monozygotic twins with inflammatory bowel disease. TCRdb reprocessed the 5' RACE reads and stores each CDR3 protein as one record, lacking DNA. Listed are under 130,000 distinct CDR3 sequences; under 2.5% falls within the top ten. The sequencing sample was made of blood. The receptor set was obtained from a human donor with ulcerative colitis or Crohn's disease, or a healthy co-twin of an affected twin (not recorded which).

The rearrangement links TRBV18 to TRBJ1-5; the D gene TCRdb calls, TRBD1, cannot be checked with no DNA. The length of the CDR3 is 14 residues. Germline loops: CDR1 KGHSH, CDR2 LQKENI. The CDR3 region is CASSIGQGEQPQHF.

V gene TRBV29-1 combines with J gene TRBJ1-3. CDR1 and CDR2 (germline): SQVTM, ANQGSEA. CDR3 length equals 13 residues. The chain's CDR3 is CSVGLSSGNTIYF. Using reference TRBV29-1 and TRBJ1-3 for the parts outside the CDR3, the full variable domain is SAVISQKPSRDICQRGTSLTIQCQVDSQVTMMFWYRQQPGQSLTLIATANQGSEATYESGFVIDKFPISRPNLTFSTLTVSNMSPEDSSIYLCSVGLSSGNTIYFGEGSWLTVV.

This chain joins TRBV7-9 and TRBJ2-1; TCRdb returns TRBD1, unconfirmable since there is no DNA. This CDR3 has 14 amino acids. Germline lookup yields CDR1 SEHNR and CDR2 FQNEAQ (reference sequence). The CDR3 spells CASRSGLRGDEQFF. The entire variable domain, with the rest obtained from reference TRBV7-9 and TRBJ2-1, is as follows: DTGVSQNPRHKITKRGQNVTFRCDPISEHNRLYWYRQTLGQGPEFLTYFQNEAQLEKSRLLSDRFSAERPKGSFSTLEIQRTEQGDSAMYLCASRSGLRGDEQFFGPGTRLTVL.

The rearrangement uses TRBV28 and TRBJ1-2. The germline CDR1 and CDR2 sequences are MDHEN and SYDVKM. The CDR3 spans 12 residues. CDR3 sequence reads: CASGELNYGYTF.

V gene TRBV6-5 combines with J gene TRBJ2-7; TCRdb lists TRBD2, though no DNA is available to test this call. CDR3 length equals 14 residues. CDR1 and CDR2 (germline): MNHEY, SVGAGI. CDR3 region: CASSYSTSGYEQYF.

The CDR3 loop reads CASSFRGTGELFF. The chain combines TRBV5-1 with TRBJ2-2; TCRdb's D call of TRBD1 is untestable without DNA. The CDR3 has 13 amino acids. Germline values: CDR1 SGHRS, CDR2 YFSETQ.

This chain connects TRBV11-2 to TRBJ2-1; TCRdb returns TRBD1, unconfirmable since there is no DNA. Germline CDR1 SGHAT, CDR2 FQNNGV. CDR3 length: 15 amino acids. The CDR3 reads CASSDGQSGYNEQFF.

This chain uses TRBV5-5 with TRBJ2-7; absent DNA, TCRdb's TRBD2 call cannot be checked. Germline V gene sequence: CDR1 SGHKS, CDR2 YYEKEE (reference sequence). CDR3 length equals 14 residues. Here the CDR3 reads CASSTRLADYEQYF.

V usage is TRBV6-1 and J usage is TRBJ2-6; lacking DNA, the TRBD1 call made by TCRdb goes unchecked. Germline V gives CDR1 MNHNS, CDR2 SASEGT. This CDR3 region has 17 residues. The CDR3 sequence is CATGTDRGYTGANVLTF.

The chain links TRBV20-1 to TRBJ1-2; with no DNA, the TCRdb D assignment of TRBD1 cannot be verified. The germline gives CDR1 DFQATT, CDR2 SNEGSKA (reference sequence). The CDR3 sequence is 15 residues long. This chain's CDR3 is CSANSPTVMGYGYTF.

The chain is built from TRBV4-3 and TRBJ2-7. The germline CDR1 and CDR2 sequences are LGHNA and YSLEER. The CDR3 consists of 16 residues. CDR3 amino acids: CASSQDTGGISYEQYF.

The chain carries TRBV4-2 and TRBJ2-2; TCRdb designates TRBD2, a call that cannot be tested without DNA. The CDR3 has 16 residues. Germline V gene sequence: CDR1 LGHNA, CDR2 YNFKEQ. The CDR3 spells CASSLRLAGNTGELFF.

V usage is TRBV6-1 and J usage is TRBJ1-5. This CDR3 has 15 residues. Germline V CDR1 and CDR2: MNHNS, SASEGT. The CDR3 spells CASRATSYSNQPQHF.

The V call is TRBV27, the J call TRBJ2-5; the TRBD2 assignment by TCRdb is unverifiable without DNA. Germline lookup yields CDR1 MNHEY and CDR2 SMNVEV (reference sequence). This CDR3 contains 19 residues. CDR3 in amino acids: CASQPVELPASGREETQYF.

The chain couples TRBV19 to TRBJ2-7. The CDR3 runs to 14 residues. CDR1 and CDR2 from the germline V gene are LNHDA and SQIVND (reference sequence). This CDR3 reads CASSIEAKSYEQYF.

The chain uses TRBV5-1 and TRBJ2-7; lacking DNA, the TRBD2 call made by TCRdb goes unchecked. CDR1 is SGHRS, CDR2 YFSETQ, per germline. The CDR3 contains 14 residues. CDR3 region: CASSWDRPRDEQYF. Combining the CDR3 with reference TRBV5-1 and TRBJ2-7 gives the whole variable domain KAGVTQTPRYLIKTRGQQVTLSCSPISGHRSVSWYQQTPGQGLQFLFEYFSETQRNKGNFPGRFSGRQFSNSRSEMNVSTLELGDSALYLCASSWDRPRDEQYFGPGTRLTVT.

The chain combines TRBV6-1 with TRBJ1-5. This CDR3 has 13 amino acids. The germline CDR1 and CDR2 sequences are MNHNS and SASEGT. Here the CDR3 reads CASTPYSNQPQHF.

This chain connects TRBV7-2 to TRBJ2-1; TCRdb names TRBD2, which stays unverified in the absence of DNA. Germline V gene data show CDR1 as SGHTA and CDR2 as FQGNSA. The CDR3 loop spans 19 amino acids. The CDR3: CASSLAGLAGLAFFTKQFF.

The rearrangement uses TRBV12-3 or TRBV12-4 and TRBJ2-4; lacking DNA, the TRBD1 call made by TCRdb goes unchecked. CDR3 size: 17 residues. The CDR3 here is CASSKPDRVGAKNMQYF.

The rearrangement links TRBV27 to TRBJ2-2; TCRdb lists TRBD1, though no DNA is available to test this call. CDR1 is MNHEY, CDR2 SMNVEV, per germline (reference sequence). CDR3 length equals 14 residues. The CDR3 region is CASNTGMNTGELFF.

The chain is built from TRBV2 and TRBJ2-5; checking the TCRdb D call of TRBD1 is not possible without DNA. This CDR3 is built from 12 residues. Germline V lookup: CDR1 SNHLY, CDR2 FYNNEI. CDR3 sequence: CASRDNRGRSHF.

The chain links TRBV20-1 to TRBJ2-5; the D call of TRBD1 rests on TCRdb alone, since no DNA is present to check it. CDR3 size: 13 residues. CDR1 and CDR2 (germline): DFQATT, SNEGSKA (reference sequence). CDR3 amino acids: CSARDGGKETQYF.

This rearrangement joins TRBV5-1 to TRBJ2-5; the D gene TCRdb calls, TRBD2, cannot be checked with no DNA. The CDR3 length is 14 residues. Germline lookup yields CDR1 SGHRS and CDR2 YFSETQ. The CDR3 region is CASSVRDSWWTQYF.

The rearrangement uses TRBV5-4 and TRBJ2-7; TCRdb indicates TRBD1, and absent DNA this call remains unverified. Germline assignment: CDR1 SGHNT and CDR2 YYREEE (reference sequence). The CDR3 is made up of 15 amino acids. This chain's CDR3 is CASSLAAGTEYEQYF.